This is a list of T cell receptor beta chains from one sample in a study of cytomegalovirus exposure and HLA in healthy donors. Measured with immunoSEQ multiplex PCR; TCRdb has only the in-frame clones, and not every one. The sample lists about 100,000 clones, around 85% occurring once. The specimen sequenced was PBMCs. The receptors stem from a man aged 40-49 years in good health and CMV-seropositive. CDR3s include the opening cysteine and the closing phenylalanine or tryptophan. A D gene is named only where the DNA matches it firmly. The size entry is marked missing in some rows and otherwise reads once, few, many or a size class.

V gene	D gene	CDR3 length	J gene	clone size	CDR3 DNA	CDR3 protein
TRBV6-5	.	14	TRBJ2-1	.	TGTGCCAGCAGTTCCCGGGACTCCCAAAATGAGCAGTTCTTC	CASSSRDSQNEQFF
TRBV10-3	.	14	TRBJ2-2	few	TGTGCCATCACTAAGACAGGGAACACCGGGGAGCTGTTTTTT	CAITKTGNTGELFF
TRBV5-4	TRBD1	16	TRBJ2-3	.	TGTGCCAGCAGCCTCCCGGACAGGGTCGCAACAGATACGCAGTATTTT	CASSLPDRVATDTQYF
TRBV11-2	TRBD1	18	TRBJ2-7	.	TGTGCCAGCAGCTTAGAATCGAGCGCCAGGGGGCGTTTCTACGAGCAGTACTTC	CASSLESSARGRFYEQYF
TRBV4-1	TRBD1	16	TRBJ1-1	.	TGCGCCAGCAGCCAAGCTCGACAGGGGGCGAGCGCTGAAGCTTTCTTT	CASSQARQGASAEAFF
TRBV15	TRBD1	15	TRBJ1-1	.	TGTGCCACCAGCAGAGAACAGGGGGCATTCACTGAAGCTTTCTTT	CATSREQGAFTEAFF
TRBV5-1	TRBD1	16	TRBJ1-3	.	TGCGCCAGCAGCTCCGGGACAGAATACTCTGGAAACACCATATATTTT	CASSSGTEYSGNTIYF
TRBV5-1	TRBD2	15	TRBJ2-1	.	TGCGCCAGCAGCTTGAGTACTAGCGGGAACAATGAGCAGTTCTTC	CASSLSTSGNNEQFF
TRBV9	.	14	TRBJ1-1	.	TGTGCCAGCAGCCCTCGAGAAATGAACACTGAAGCTTTCTTT	CASSPREMNTEAFF
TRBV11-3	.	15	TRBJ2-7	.	TGTGCCAGCAGCTTAGACGGAGGACAGACCTACGAGCAGTACTTC	CASSLDGGQTYEQYF
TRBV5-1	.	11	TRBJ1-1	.	TGCGCCAGCAGCCGCGCGGGTGAAGCTTTCTTT	CASSRAGEAFF
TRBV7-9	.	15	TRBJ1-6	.	TGTTCCAGCAGCTTCCGAGCCGCGGGAAATTCACCCCTCCACTTT	CSSSFRAAGNSPLHF
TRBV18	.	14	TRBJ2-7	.	TGTGCCAGCTCACAGGGGCTCCCCGAGAACGAGCAGTACTTC	CASSQGLPENEQYF
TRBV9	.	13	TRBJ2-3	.	TGTGCCAGCAGCGTGATCAGTGGTGATACGCAGTATTTT	CASSVISGDTQYF
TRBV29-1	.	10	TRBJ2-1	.	TGCAGCGTTATTAACAATGAGCAGTTCTTC	CSVINNEQFF
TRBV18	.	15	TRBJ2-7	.	TGTGCCAGCTCACCCCTCGACAGCCCTTCCTACGAGCAGTACTTC	CASSPLDSPSYEQYF
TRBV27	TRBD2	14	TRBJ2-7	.	TGTGCCACCATGGGAGGGCTGCCCTCCTACGAGCAGTACTTC	CATMGGLPSYEQYF
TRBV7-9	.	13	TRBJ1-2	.	TGTGCCAGCAGCTTAGAGGGGACACGTAGCTACACCTTC	CASSLEGTRSYTF
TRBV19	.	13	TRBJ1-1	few	TGTGCCAGTAGTACCGGGAGACACACTGAAGCTTTCTTT	CASSTGRHTEAFF
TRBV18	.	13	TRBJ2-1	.	TGTGCCAGCTCACCACTAGACTACAATGAGCAGTTCTTC	CASSPLDYNEQFF
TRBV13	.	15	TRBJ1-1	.	TGTGCCAGCAGCTCACGGTTGGGGGCGGGCACTGAAGCTTTCTTT	CASSSRLGAGTEAFF
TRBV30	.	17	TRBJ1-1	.	TGTGCCTGGAGTGTACAGGGAGGGTTGGGAATGAACACTGAAGCTTTCTTT	CAWSVQGGLGMNTEAFF
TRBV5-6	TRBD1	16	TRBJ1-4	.	TGTGCCAGCAGCCGATACGGACAGGCCGCTAATGAAAAACTGTTTTTT	CASSRYGQAANEKLFF
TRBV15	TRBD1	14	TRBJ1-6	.	TGTGCCACCAGCACGGACAGGAACAATTCACCCCTCCACTTT	CATSTDRNNSPLHF
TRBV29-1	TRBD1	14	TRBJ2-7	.	TGCAGCGTCACCGGGACAGGGCCCAGGGACGAGCAGTACTTC	CSVTGTGPRDEQYF
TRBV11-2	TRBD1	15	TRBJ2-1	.	TGTGCCAGCAGCTCAGGCGGGACAGGGTTCAATGAGCAGTTCTTC	CASSSGGTGFNEQFF
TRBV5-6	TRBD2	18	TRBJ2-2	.	TGTGCCAGCAGCTCAATGGGAACGGGAGGGCCTCACACCGGGGAGCTGTTTTTT	CASSSMGTGGPHTGELFF
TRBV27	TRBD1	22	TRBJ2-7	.	TGTGCCAGCAGTTCCCTCCAACAACATAACAGTCTTCAGGGGGTGGAACGTTACGAGCAGTACTTC	CASSSLQQHNSLQGVERYEQYF
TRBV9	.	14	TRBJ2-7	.	TGTGCCAGCAGCCCCCCCGGACACCCCTACGAGCAGTACTTC	CASSPPGHPYEQYF
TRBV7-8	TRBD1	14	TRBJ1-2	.	TGTGCCAGCAGTCTAGCGGGACAGATCTATGGCTACACCTTC	CASSLAGQIYGYTF
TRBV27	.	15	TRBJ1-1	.	TGTGCCAGCAGTCCCAGTCGAACGTCGAACACTGAAGCTTTCTTT	CASSPSRTSNTEAFF
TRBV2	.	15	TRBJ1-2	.	TGTGCCAGCAGTGAAACTGGGGGAGGAGACTATGGCTACACCTTC	CASSETGGGDYGYTF
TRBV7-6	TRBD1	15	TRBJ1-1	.	TGTGCCAGCAGCCTTCCCAACAGGGGGCTGACTGAAGCTTTCTTT	CASSLPNRGLTEAFF
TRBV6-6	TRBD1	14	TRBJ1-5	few	TGTGCCAGCAGCCCAGGACAGGGTAGCCAGCCCCAGCATTTT	CASSPGQGSQPQHF
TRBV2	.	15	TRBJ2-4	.	TGTGCCAGCAGCCCCTTATTGACAACCAAAAACATTCAGTACTTC	CASSPLLTTKNIQYF
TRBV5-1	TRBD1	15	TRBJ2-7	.	TGCGCCAGCAGCCCGGGACAGGGAGGACCCTACGAGCAGTACTTC	CASSPGQGGPYEQYF
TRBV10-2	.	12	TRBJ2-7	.	TGCGCCAGCAGTCGGCAGGGATACGAGCAGTACTTC	CASSRQGYEQYF
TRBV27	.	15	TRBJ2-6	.	TGTGCCAGCAGTTTAGGAGGGGTCGGGGCCAACGTCCTGACTTTC	CASSLGGVGANVLTF
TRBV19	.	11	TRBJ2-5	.	TGTGCCAGTAGCGCGCGGGAGACCCAGTACTTC	CASSARETQYF
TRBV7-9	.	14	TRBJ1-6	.	TGTGCCAGCAGCCCGACAGAGACTAATTCACCCCTCCACTTT	CASSPTETNSPLHF
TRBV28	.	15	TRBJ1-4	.	TGTGCCAGCAGGGACAGTAGAGCAACTAATGAAAAACTGTTTTTT	CASRDSRATNEKLFF
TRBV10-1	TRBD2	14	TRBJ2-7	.	TGCGCCAGCAGTCAGCTAGCGGGAGAGGGTGAGCAGTACTTC	CASSQLAGEGEQYF
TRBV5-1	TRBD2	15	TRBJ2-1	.	TGCGCCAGCAGCGCACGACTAGCGGCCGACAATGAGCAGTTCTTC	CASSARLAADNEQFF
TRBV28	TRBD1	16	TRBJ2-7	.	TGTGCCAGCAGTCCGCCGAAGGGGGCGCGAGTCTACGAGCAGTACTTC	CASSPPKGARVYEQYF
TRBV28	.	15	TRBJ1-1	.	TGTGCCAGCAGTGAAGGGGGGGGGCGAAACACTGAAGCTTTCTTT	CASSEGGGRNTEAFF
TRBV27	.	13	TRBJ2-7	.	TGTGCCAGCAGGAAACAGGGAATCTACGAGCAGTACTTC	CASRKQGIYEQYF
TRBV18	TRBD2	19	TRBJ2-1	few	TGTGCCAGCTCACCCCCCGGGACTAGCGGGGCTAGCTCCTACAATGAGCAGTTCTTC	CASSPPGTSGASSYNEQFF
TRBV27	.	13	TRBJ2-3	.	TGTGCCAGCAATCTACGCGGCACAGATACGCAGTATTTT	CASNLRGTDTQYF
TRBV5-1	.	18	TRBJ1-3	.	TGCGCCAGCAGCTTGGGGGCAGTGCAACCCCTCTCTGGAAACACCATATATTTT	CASSLGAVQPLSGNTIYF
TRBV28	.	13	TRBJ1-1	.	TGTGCCAGCACCCGTCCCCGGAACACTGAAGCTTTCTTT	CASTRPRNTEAFF
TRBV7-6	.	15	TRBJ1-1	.	TGTGCCAGCAGCTCTAACACAGCTAAGAACACTGAAGCTTTCTTT	CASSSNTAKNTEAFF
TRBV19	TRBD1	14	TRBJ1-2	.	TGTGCCAGTAGGTTTGACAGGGCTTCCTTTGGCTACACCTTC	CASRFDRASFGYTF
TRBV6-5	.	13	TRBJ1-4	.	TGTGCCAGCAGTTGGGACCGCGGGACTAGACTGTTTTTT	CASSWDRGTRLFF
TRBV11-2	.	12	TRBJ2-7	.	TGTGCCAGCAGCTCCTTTAGCTACGAGCAGTACTTC	CASSSFSYEQYF
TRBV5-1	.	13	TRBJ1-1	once	TGCGCCAGCACCTTTTTTGGGGCAACTGAAGCTTTCTTT	CASTFFGATEAFF